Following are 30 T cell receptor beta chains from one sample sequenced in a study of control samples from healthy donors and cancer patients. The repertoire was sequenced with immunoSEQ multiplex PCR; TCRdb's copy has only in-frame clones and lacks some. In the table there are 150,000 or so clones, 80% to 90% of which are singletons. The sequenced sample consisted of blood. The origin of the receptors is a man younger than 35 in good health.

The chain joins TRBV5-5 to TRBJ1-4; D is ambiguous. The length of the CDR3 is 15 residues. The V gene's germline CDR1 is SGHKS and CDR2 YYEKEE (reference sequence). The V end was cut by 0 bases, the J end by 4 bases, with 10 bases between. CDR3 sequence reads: CASSLDRRINEKLFF. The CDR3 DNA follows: TGTGCCAGCAGCTTGGACAGACGAATTAATGAAAAACTGTTTTTT.

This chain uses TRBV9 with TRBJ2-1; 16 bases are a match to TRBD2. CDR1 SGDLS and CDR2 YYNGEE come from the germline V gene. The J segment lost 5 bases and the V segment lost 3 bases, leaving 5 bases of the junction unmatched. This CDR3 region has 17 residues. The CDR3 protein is CASSAGLAGGPDNEQFF. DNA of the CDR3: TGTGCCAGCAGCGCGGGACTAGCGGGGGGGCCCGACAATGAGCAGTTCTTC. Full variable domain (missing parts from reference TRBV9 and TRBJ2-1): DSGVTQTPKHLITATGQRVTLRCSPRSGDLSVYWYQQSLDQGLQFLIQYYNGEERAKGNILERFSAQQFPDLHSELNLSSLELGDSALYFCASSAGLAGGPDNEQFFGPGTRLTVL.

The CDR3 protein is CASGGVRGETQYF. The DNA for the CDR3 is TGCGCCAGCGGAGGGGTAAGGGGCGAGACCCAGTACTTC. This chain connects TRBV5-1 to TRBJ2-5; the D gene is possibly TRBD2 (6 bases). Deletions cut 7 bases from V and 5 bases from J, with 15 bases between. There are 13 residues in the CDR3. CDR1 and CDR2 from the germline V gene are SGHRS and YFSETQ.

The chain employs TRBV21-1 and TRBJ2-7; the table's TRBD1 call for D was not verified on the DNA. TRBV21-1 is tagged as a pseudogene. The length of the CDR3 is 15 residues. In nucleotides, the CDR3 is TGTGCCAGCAGCTCACGGAGGGACAGCTCCTACGAGCAGTACTTC. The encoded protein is CASSSRRDSSYEQYF.

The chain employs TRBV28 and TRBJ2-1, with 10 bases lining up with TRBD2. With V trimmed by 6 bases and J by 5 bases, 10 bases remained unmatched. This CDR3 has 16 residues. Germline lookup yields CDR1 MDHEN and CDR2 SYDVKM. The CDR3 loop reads CASRTSSGGFNNEQFF. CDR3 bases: TGTGCCAGCAGAACTAGTAGCGGGGGGTTTAACAATGAGCAGTTCTTC.

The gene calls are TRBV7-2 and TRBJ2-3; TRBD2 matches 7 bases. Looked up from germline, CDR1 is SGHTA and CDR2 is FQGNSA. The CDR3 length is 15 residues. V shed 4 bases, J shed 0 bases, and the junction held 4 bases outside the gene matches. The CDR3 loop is CASSSASGSTDTQYF. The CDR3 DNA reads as TGTGCCAGCAGCTCGGCTAGCGGCAGCACAGATACGCAGTATTTT.

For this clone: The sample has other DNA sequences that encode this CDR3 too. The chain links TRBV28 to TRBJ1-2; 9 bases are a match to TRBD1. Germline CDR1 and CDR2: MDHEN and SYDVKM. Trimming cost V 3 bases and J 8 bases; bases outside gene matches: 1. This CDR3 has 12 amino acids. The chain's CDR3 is CASSFGQGGYTF. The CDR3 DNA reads TGTGCCAGCAGTTTTGGACAGGGGGGCTACACCTTC.

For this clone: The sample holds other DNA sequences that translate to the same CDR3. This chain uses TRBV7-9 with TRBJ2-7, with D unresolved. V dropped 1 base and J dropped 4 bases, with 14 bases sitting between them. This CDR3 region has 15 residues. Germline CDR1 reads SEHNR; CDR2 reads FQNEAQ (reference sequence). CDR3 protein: CASSLGASIGYEQYF. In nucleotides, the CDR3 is TGTGCCAGCAGCTTAGGGGCCTCAATTGGGTACGAGCAGTACTTC.

The CDR3 DNA sequence: TGTGCCTGGAGTGTAGATTCAGGGATAACTGGAAACACCATATATTTT. Translated, it gives CAWSVDSGITGNTIYF. The V and J genes are TRBV30 and TRBJ1-3, with D perhaps TRBD1 (5 bases). Germline CDR1 is GTSNPN and CDR2 is SVGIG (reference sequence). V lost 0 bases to trimming and J lost 2 bases, with 14 bases between them. The CDR3 runs to 16 residues.

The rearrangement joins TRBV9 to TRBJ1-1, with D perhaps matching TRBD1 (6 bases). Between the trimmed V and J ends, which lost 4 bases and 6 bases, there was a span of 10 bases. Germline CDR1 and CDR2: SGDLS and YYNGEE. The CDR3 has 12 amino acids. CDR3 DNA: TGTGCCAGCAGCCCAACAGGGTCTGAAGCTTTCTTT. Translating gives CASSPTGSEAFF.

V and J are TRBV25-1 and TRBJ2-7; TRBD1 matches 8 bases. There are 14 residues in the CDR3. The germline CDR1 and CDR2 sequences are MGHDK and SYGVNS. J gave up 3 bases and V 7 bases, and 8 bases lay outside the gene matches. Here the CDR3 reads CASNSDRDNYEQYF. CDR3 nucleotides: TGTGCCAGCAATTCGGACAGGGACAACTACGAGCAGTACTTC.

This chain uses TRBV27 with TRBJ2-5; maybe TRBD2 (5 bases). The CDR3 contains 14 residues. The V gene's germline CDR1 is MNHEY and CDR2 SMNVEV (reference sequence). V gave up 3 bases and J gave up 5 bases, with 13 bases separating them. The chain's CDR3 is CASSFSASRETQYF. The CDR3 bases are TGTGCCAGCAGTTTTAGCGCTAGCCGGGAGACCCAGTACTTC.

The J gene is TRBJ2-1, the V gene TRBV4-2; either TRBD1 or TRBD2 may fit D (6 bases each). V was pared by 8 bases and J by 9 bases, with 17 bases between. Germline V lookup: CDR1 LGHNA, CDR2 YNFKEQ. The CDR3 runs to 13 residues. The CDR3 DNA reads TGTGCCAGCGAGGGGTGGGGGGCCAGTGAGCAGTTCTTC. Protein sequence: CASEGWGASEQFF.

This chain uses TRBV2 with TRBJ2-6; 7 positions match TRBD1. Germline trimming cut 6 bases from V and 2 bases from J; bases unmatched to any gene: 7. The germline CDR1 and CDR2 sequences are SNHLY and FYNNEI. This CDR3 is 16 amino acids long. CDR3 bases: TGTGCCAGCAGCGACAGGGCGGCGGCTGGGGCCAACGTCCTGACTTTC. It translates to CASSDRAAAGANVLTF.

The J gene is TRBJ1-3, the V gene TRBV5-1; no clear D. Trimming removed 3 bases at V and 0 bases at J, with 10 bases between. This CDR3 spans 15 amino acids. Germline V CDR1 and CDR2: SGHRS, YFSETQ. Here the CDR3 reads CASSWTPVSGNTIYF. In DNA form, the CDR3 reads TGCGCCAGCAGCTGGACTCCCGTCTCTGGAAACACCATATATTTT.

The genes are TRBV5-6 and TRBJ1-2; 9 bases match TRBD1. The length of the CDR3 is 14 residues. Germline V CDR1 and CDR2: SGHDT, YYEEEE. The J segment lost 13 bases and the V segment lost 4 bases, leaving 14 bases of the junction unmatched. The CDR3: CASSPRDRDLPGTF. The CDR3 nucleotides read TGTGCCAGCAGCCCCCGGGACAGGGACCTCCCAGGCACCTTC. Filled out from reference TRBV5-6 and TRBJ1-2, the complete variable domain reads DAGVTQSPTHLIKTRGQQVTLRCSPKSGHDTVSWYQQALGQGPQFIFQYYEEEERQRGNFPDRFSGHQFPNYSSELNVNALLLGDSALYLCASSPRDRDLPGTFGSGTRLTVV.

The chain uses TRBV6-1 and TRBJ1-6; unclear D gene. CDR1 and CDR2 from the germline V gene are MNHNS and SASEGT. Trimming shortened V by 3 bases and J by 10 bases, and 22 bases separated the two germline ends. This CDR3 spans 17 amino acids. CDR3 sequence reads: CASSDRYEGLGGSPLHF. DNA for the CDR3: TGTGCCAGCAGTGACCGTTACGAGGGTCTTGGTGGATCACCCCTCCACTTT.

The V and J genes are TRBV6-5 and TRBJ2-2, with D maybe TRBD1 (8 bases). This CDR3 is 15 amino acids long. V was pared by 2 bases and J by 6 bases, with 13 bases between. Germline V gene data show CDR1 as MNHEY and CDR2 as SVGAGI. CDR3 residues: CASSYDRGGAGELFF. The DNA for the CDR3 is TGTGCCAGCAGTTACGACAGGGGAGGGGCCGGGGAGCTGTTTTTT.

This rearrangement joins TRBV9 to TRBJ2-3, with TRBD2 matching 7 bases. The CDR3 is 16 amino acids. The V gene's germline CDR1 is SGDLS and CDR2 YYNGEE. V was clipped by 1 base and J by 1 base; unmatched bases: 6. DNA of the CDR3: TGTGCCAGCAGCGTACGACCTAGCGGAGGCACAGATACGCAGTATTTT. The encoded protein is CASSVRPSGGTDTQYF.

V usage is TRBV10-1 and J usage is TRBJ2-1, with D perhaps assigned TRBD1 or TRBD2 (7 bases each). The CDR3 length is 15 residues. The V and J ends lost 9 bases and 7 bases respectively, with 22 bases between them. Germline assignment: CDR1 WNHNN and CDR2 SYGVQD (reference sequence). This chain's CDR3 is CARRTGDYTRNEQFF. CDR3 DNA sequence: TGCGCCAGGAGAACAGGGGACTATACCAGGAATGAGCAGTTCTTC.

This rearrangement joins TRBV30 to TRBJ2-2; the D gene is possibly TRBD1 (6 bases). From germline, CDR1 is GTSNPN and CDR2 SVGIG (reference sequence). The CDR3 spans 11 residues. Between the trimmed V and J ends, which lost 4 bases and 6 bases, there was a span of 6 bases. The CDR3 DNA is TGTGCCTGGAAGGGGGCCGGGGAGCTGTTTTTT. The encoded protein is CAWKGAGELFF.

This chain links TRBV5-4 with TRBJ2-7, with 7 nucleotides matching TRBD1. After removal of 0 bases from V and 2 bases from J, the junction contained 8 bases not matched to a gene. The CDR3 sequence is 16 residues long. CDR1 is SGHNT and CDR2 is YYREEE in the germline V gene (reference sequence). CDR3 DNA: TGTGCCAGCAGCTTGGGTGGGACAGCGAGGCCCTACGAGCAGTACTTC. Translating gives CASSLGGTARPYEQYF.

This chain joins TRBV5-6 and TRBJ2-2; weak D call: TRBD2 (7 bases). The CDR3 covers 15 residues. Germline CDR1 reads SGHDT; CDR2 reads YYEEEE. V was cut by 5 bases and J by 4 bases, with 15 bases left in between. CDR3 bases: TGTGCCAGCAGTTCCCTAGGGGGGGGCACCGGGGAGCTGTTTTTT. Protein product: CASSSLGGGTGELFF.

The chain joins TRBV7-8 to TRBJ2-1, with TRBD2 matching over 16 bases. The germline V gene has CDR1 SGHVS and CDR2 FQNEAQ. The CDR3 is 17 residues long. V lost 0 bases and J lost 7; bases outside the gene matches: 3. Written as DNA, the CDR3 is TGTGCCAGCAGCTTAGCGGGACTAGCGGGGGGGTCTAATGAGCAGTTCTTC. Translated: CASSLAGLAGGSNEQFF.

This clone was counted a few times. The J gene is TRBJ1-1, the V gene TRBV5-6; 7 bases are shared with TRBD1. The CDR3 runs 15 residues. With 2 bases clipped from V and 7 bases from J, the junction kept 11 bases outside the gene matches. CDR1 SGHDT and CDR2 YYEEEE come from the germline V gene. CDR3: CASSLQGRGEGEAFF. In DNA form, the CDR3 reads TGTGCCAGCAGCTTACAGGGGCGAGGGGAAGGTGAAGCTTTCTTT.

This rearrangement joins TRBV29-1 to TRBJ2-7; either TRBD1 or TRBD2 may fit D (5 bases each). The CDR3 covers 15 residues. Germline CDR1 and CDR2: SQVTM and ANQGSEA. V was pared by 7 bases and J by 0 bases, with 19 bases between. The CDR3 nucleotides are TGCAGCGGCACAGCCTGGGCAGGGAGCTCCTACGAGCAGTACTTC. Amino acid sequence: CSGTAWAGSSYEQYF.

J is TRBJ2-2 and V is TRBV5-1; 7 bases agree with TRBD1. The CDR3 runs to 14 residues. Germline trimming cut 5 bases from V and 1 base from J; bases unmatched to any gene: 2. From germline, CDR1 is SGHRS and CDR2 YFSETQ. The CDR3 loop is CASSGTENTGELFF. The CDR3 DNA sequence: TGCGCCAGCAGTGGGACAGAGAACACCGGGGAGCTGTTTTTT.

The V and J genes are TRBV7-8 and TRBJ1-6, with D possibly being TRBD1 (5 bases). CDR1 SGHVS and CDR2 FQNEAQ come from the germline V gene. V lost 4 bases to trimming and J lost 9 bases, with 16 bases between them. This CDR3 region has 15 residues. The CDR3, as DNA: TGTGCCAGCAGCTCCGCAGGGATTCAGGGTTCACCCCTCCACTTT. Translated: CASSSAGIQGSPLHF.

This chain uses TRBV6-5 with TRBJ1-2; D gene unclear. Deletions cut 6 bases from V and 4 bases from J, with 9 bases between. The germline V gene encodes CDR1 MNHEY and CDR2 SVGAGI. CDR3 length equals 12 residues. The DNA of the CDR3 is TGTGCCAGCAGGACAAGTCCCTATGGCTACACCTTC. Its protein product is CASRTSPYGYTF.

CDR3 coding DNA: TGCGCCAGCAGCTTGACCGGTTACACTGAAGCTTTCTTT. This encodes CASSLTGYTEAFF. V is TRBV5-1 and J is TRBJ1-1; D unresolved. V dropped 1 base and J dropped 3 bases, with 7 bases sitting between them. Per the germline V gene, CDR1 is SGHRS and CDR2 is YFSETQ. The CDR3 is 13 residues long.